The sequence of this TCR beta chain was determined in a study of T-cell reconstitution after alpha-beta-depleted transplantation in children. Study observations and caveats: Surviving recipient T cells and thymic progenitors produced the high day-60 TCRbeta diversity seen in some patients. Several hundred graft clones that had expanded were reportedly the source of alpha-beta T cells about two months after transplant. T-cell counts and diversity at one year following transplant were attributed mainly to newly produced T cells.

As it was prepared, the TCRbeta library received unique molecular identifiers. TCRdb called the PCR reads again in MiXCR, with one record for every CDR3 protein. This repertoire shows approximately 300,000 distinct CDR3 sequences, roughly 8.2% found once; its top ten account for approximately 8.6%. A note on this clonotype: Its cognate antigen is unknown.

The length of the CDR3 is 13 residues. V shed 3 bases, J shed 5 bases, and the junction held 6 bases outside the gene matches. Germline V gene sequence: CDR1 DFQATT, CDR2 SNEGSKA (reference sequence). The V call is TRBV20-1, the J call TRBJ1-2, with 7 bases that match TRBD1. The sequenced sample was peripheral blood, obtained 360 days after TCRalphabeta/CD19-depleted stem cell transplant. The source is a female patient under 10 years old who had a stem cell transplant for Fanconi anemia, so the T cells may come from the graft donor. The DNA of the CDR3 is TGCAGTGCTAGGGGGGGACAGCTATATGGCTACACCTTC. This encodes CSARGGQLYGYTF.